Shown below are 3 T cell receptor beta chains from a single sample sequenced in a study of shared clonotypes between healthy human individuals. The repertoire was sequenced with immunoSEQ multiplex PCR; TCRdb's copy has only in-frame clones and lacks some. The sample shows about 1.1 million clones, approximately 80% of them seen only once. Material: memory CD4+ T cells from PBMCs. Sample subset: CD45RA-negative fraction. Receptor source: a man aged 18-30 years in good health. Some clones in this sample may be carry-over from other donors' samples.

The V gene is TRBV27, the J gene TRBJ1-1; possibly TRBD1 for D (6 bases). Germline CDR1 MNHEY, CDR2 SMNVEV (reference sequence). CDR3 length equals 15 residues. The V and J ends lost 0 bases and 9 bases respectively, with 17 bases between them. The CDR3 nucleotides are TGTGCCAGCAGTTTATCCTCCTCCGGGCAGGGGAAAGCTTTCTTT. Translating it yields CASSLSSSGQGKAFF.

This chain links TRBV28 with TRBJ1-4; D unresolved. CDR1 MDHEN and CDR2 SYDVKM come from the germline V gene. The ends were cut back, 7 bases at V and 7 bases at J, with 13 bases in the middle. The CDR3 is 13 amino acids. CDR3 protein: CASIGRKLEKLFF. The CDR3 coding sequence is TGTGCCAGCATAGGACGAAAACTTGAAAAACTGTTTTTT. The whole variable domain, remainder taken from reference TRBV28 and TRBJ1-4, is DVKVTQSSRYLVKRTGEKVFLECVQDMDHENMFWYRQDPGLGLRLIYFSYDVKMKEKGDIPEGYSVSREKKERFSLILESASTNQTSMYLCASIGRKLEKLFFGSGTQLSVL.

The rearrangement joins TRBV5-1 to TRBJ1-4, with a possible D match to TRBD1 (5 bases). CDR1 and CDR2 from the germline V gene are SGHRS and YFSETQ. Trimming took 0 bases from V and 7 from J, leaving 16 bases between them. CDR3 length: 16 amino acids. CDR3 protein: CASSLGYGAGGEKLFF. The CDR3 DNA reads as TGCGCCAGCAGCTTGGGGTACGGCGCTGGGGGTGAAAAACTGTTTTTT.